These T cell receptor beta chains were read from a single sample in a study of CD4 T cell repertoires in COVID-19. The table came from immunoSEQ multiplex PCR; TCRdb's copy has only in-frame clones and leaves some out. The table records tens of thousands of clones, approximately 83% of them present only once. The sample was CD4+ T cells from peripheral blood, taken after recovery from COVID-19. The receptors shown here come from a human donor who had COVID-19. Each CDR3 is given with its conserved first and last residue. The D gene is left open where the match is weak. Rows may omit the clone size; those that give it use once, few, many or a size class.

V gene,clone size,D gene,J gene,CDR3 protein,CDR3 DNA
TRBV6-5,.,.,TRBJ1-5,CASRQRSNQPQHF,TGTGCCAGCCGTCAAAGGAGCAATCAGCCCCAGCATTTT
TRBV6-6,.,.,TRBJ2-2,CASSYRGTGELFF,TGTGCCAGCAGTTACAGGGGAACCGGGGAGCTGTTTTTT
TRBV4-2,.,.,TRBJ1-1,CASSQVSKETEAFF,TGTGCCAGCAGCCAAGTGTCGAAGGAGACTGAAGCTTTCTTT
TRBV5-6,.,.,TRBJ2-2,CASSLAGITGELFF,TGTGCCAGCAGCTTGGCTGGGATCACCGGGGAGCTGTTTTTT
TRBV14,once,TRBD2,TRBJ2-3,CASSLQRGGTDTQYF,TGTGCCAGCAGCCTCCAGCGGGGGGGCACAGATACGCAGTATTTT
TRBV6-5,.,.,TRBJ1-3,CASSYAGGDGNTIYF,TGTGCCAGCAGTTACGCGGGGGGCGATGGAAACACCATATATTTT
TRBV7-9,.,.,TRBJ1-6,CASSLSSSYNSPLHF,TGTGCCAGCAGCCTTTCGAGCTCCTATAATTCACCCCTCCACTTT
TRBV18,.,.,TRBJ1-4,CASSPQRSSTNEKLFF,TGTGCCAGCTCACCACAAAGGTCGTCGACTAATGAAAAACTGTTTTTT
TRBV6-5,.,.,TRBJ2-3,CATKPQDNTQYF,TGTGCCACCAAACCCCAGGATAATACGCAGTATTTT
TRBV10-1,few,.,TRBJ2-7,CASSDGSGGEQYF,TGCGCCAGCAGTGATGGGTCCGGGGGCGAGCAGTACTTC